Following are 16 T cell receptor beta chains from one sample sequenced in a study of blood T cell repertoires in COVID-19. Produced via immunoSEQ multiplex PCR; TCRdb's table is partial and in-frame only. The sample records more than 95,000 clones, around 84% being singletons. The sample was peripheral blood. These receptor sequences come from a woman aged 55-70 years in a cohort sampled during active or convalescent COVID-19.

In this sample, this clone turned up once. The rearrangement uses TRBV7-2 and TRBJ2-6; weak D call: TRBD2 (5 bases). Between the trimmed V and J ends, which lost 5 bases and 0 bases, there was a span of 11 bases. The germline V gene encodes CDR1 SGHTA and CDR2 FQGNSA. The CDR3 loop spans 16 amino acids. The CDR3 spells CASSERRFSGANVLTF. The CDR3 DNA sequence: TGTGCCAGCAGCGAAAGGAGGTTCTCTGGGGCCAACGTCCTGACTTTC. Using reference TRBV7-2 and TRBJ2-6 for the parts outside the CDR3, the full variable domain is GAGVSQSPSNKVTEKGKDVELRCDPISGHTALYWYRQSLGQGLEFLIYFQGNSAPDKSGLPSDRFSAERTGGSVSTLTIQRTQQEDSAVYLCASSERRFSGANVLTFGAGSRLTVL.

This rearrangement joins TRBV2 to TRBJ1-2; D is possibly TRBD1 (6 bases). CDR1 is SNHLY and CDR2 is FYNNEI in the germline V gene. Trimming pared 1 base from V and 8 bases from J, leaving 17 bases between. The CDR3 loop spans 15 amino acids. CDR3 sequence: CASSEGTVGIGGYTF. CDR3 DNA sequence: TGTGCCAGCAGTGAAGGGACAGTTGGGATCGGGGGCTACACCTTC.

The rearrangement joins TRBV29-1 to TRBJ1-2; D remains ambiguous. There are 10 residues in the CDR3. Per germline, CDR1 SQVTM and CDR2 ANQGSEA. Trimming took 5 bases from V and 10 from J, leaving 11 bases between them. This CDR3 reads CSVNEGFYTF. DNA of the CDR3: TGCAGCGTTAACGAGGGCTTCTACACCTTC.

This clone has a single count. V gene TRBV23-1 combines with J gene TRBJ1-1; D possibly corresponds to TRBD1 (5 bases). TRBV23-1 is reported as an ORF; its role is uncertain. This CDR3 region has 14 residues. The ends were cut back, 4 bases at V and 3 bases at J, with 12 bases in the middle. This CDR3 reads CASSLQGGDTEAFF. The DNA for the CDR3 is TGCGCCAGCAGTCTTCAGGGAGGGGACACTGAAGCTTTCTTT.

The chain employs TRBV9 and TRBJ2-1; D unresolved. Looked up from germline, CDR1 is SGDLS and CDR2 is YYNGEE. V was shortened by 0 bases and J by 0 bases, with 10 bases between the two germline ends. CDR3 length equals 16 residues. The CDR3 is CASSVVLESSYNEQFF. For the CDR3, the DNA is TGTGCCAGCAGCGTAGTTCTCGAGAGCTCCTACAATGAGCAGTTCTTC.

The V call is TRBV9, the J call TRBJ2-3; TRBD2 aligns across 8 bases. The CDR3 spans 16 residues. V gave up 0 bases and J gave up 3 bases; unmatched junction bases: 6. The germline V gene encodes CDR1 SGDLS and CDR2 YYNGEE. The CDR3 nucleotides read TGTGCCAGCAGCGTAGTCAGCGGGAGTTCTACAGATACGCAGTATTTT. Translated: CASSVVSGSSTDTQYF.

The rearrangement uses TRBV6-4 and TRBJ1-6; perhaps TRBD1 as D (5 bases). The CDR3 totals 15 residues. Germline-derived CDR1 and CDR2 are MRHNA and SNTAGT. V lost 5 bases to trimming and J lost 1 base, with 9 bases between them. CDR3 amino acids: CASSLEGSYNSPLHF. CDR3 coding DNA: TGTGCCAGCAGTTTGGAGGGGTCCTATAATTCACCCCTCCACTTT.

The chain combines TRBV5-1 with TRBJ2-7, with D perhaps matching TRBD2 (5 bases). This CDR3 has 14 residues. The V gene lost 4 bases and the J gene lost 7 bases, with 18 bases spanning the gap. Germline V gene lookup returns CDR1 SGHRS and CDR2 YFSETQ. This chain's CDR3 is CASSESSILLEQYF. CDR3 DNA: TGCGCCAGCAGCGAATCTAGCATCCTCCTGGAGCAGTACTTC.

The chain recombines TRBV19 with TRBJ1-4; TRBD1 matches 8 bases. The CDR3 extends over 15 amino acids. The V segment lost 4 bases and the J segment 7 bases; nucleotides outside the gene matches: 8. The germline gives CDR1 LNHDA, CDR2 SQIVND (reference sequence). CDR3 DNA: TGTGCCAGTAGTACGACAGGGGTAAGGTCTGAAAAACTGTTTTTT. It translates to CASSTTGVRSEKLFF. Using reference TRBV19 and TRBJ1-4 for the parts outside the CDR3, the full variable domain is DGGITQSPKYLFRKEGQNVTLSCEQNLNHDAMYWYRQDPGQGLRLIYYSQIVNDFQKGDIAEGYSVSREKKESFPLTVTSAQKNPTAFYLCASSTTGVRSEKLFFGSGTQLSVL.

This chain uses TRBV12-2 with TRBJ1-5; TRBD1, the D gene given by the table, was not confirmed from the DNA. TRBV12-2 is reported as a pseudogene. The CDR3 contains 14 residues. CDR3 sequence: CASRLHPHGLVMHF. The CDR3 bases are TGTGCAAGTCGCCTCCACCCGCATGGCCTGGTAATGCATTTT.

The chain couples TRBV5-6 to TRBJ1-5, with D maybe TRBD1 (6 bases). Germline CDR1 reads SGHDT; CDR2 reads YYEEEE. The CDR3 extends over 15 amino acids. The V and J ends lost 1 base and 1 base respectively, with 9 bases between them. CDR3 sequence (DNA): TGTGCCAGCAGCTTGACAGGGAGCAGCAATCAGCCCCAGCATTTT. Translating it yields CASSLTGSSNQPQHF.

The chain links TRBV6-5 to TRBJ2-7; weak D call: TRBD1 (5 bases). The germline V and J ends were trimmed by 6 bases and 0 bases, with 9 bases remaining between them. CDR3 size: 13 residues. The V gene's germline CDR1 is MNHEY and CDR2 SVGAGI. CDR3 DNA: TGTGCCAGCAGATCGACAGCCTCCTACGAGCAGTACTTC. As protein: CASRSTASYEQYF.

This chain joins TRBV6-5 and TRBJ2-7; TRBD2 matches at 14 bases. Trimming took 7 bases from V and 13 from J; bases not matched to a gene: 15. CDR3 size: 15 residues. Germline V lookup: CDR1 MNHEY, CDR2 SVGAGI. The CDR3 DNA reads as TGTGCCAGCATCCTAGAGGGACTAGCGGGAGAGAGTCGATACTTC. Its protein product is CASILEGLAGESRYF.

The rearrangement joins TRBV2 to TRBJ2-1; 14 nucleotides agree with TRBD2. J was trimmed by 1 base and V by 10 bases; bases with no gene match: 9. The CDR3 has 17 residues. Germline V gives CDR1 SNHLY, CDR2 FYNNEI. In nucleotides, the CDR3 is TGTGCCATCTTGACTAGCGGGAGGGCCCATTCCTACAATGAGCAGTTCTTC. The encoded protein is CAILTSGRAHSYNEQFF.

This clone was seen just once. This chain joins TRBV4-2 and TRBJ2-3; 7 positions match TRBD2. This CDR3 has 12 residues. With 4 bases clipped from V and 5 bases from J, the junction kept 0 bases outside the gene matches. Germline V gene sequence: CDR1 LGHNA, CDR2 YNFKEQ. CDR3 coding DNA: TGTGCCAGCAGCCTAGCGGGAGATACGCAGTATTTT. It translates to CASSLAGDTQYF.

The V gene is TRBV6-6, the J gene TRBJ1-6; TRBD1 aligns across 7 bases. This CDR3 contains 16 residues. The germline V gene encodes CDR1 MNHNY and CDR2 SVGAGI (reference sequence). The junction had 11 bases not matched to a gene; V was cut back by 5 bases and J by 7 bases. The CDR3 protein is CASSTPPGRGNSPLHF. The CDR3 DNA is TGTGCCAGCAGTACCCCTCCCGGCAGGGGGAATTCACCCCTCCACTTT.